Listed below are T cell receptor beta chains from one sample, sequenced in a study of blood T cell repertoires in COVID-19. Sequencing was performed with immunoSEQ multiplex PCR; in TCRdb, only in-frame clones are kept and a portion is missing. Among a few hundred thousand clones listed, 70% to 90% were seen once. The sequencing sample was made of peripheral blood. All receptors derive from a human donor in a cohort sampled during active COVID-19. CDR3s leave out the opening cysteine and the closing phenylalanine or tryptophan.

>TRBV11-2
ASSLSGRATGEQY
>TRBV11-2
ASSLSAAIETQY
>TRBV6-1
ASSELQGALYGYT
>TRBV5-4
ASSLDVRIGVEQY
>TRBV2
ASSDRGRAGNEQF
>TRBV30
AWSGGSTNEKLF
>TRBV15
ATSRDRGADTGELF
>TRBV9
ASSVDLLAGGTGELF
>TRBV18
ASSPRFWEGSSYEQY
>TRBV19
ASRRSGANVLT
>TRBV15
ATSRDRSYEQY
>TRBV7-3
ASSLTGYGGAKDTQY
>TRBV2
ASSESSGGPQETQY
>TRBV27
ASSMTQREPGNTIY
>TRBV4-2
ASSQVAEPRGTQY
>TRBV2
ASRYRTGTSGGYEQF
>TRBV3-1/TRBV3-2
ASSQLAASTDTQY
>TRBV28
ASSFPRGRDYTGELF
>TRBV5-4
ASSLGQGVQYGYT
>TRBV4-1
ASSQVASPSTDTQY
>TRBV19
ASSPQTGIRSNQPQH
>TRBV18
ASSLRVEDSYEQY
>TRBV30
AWSPGTSGSYEQY
>TRBV18
ASSQGPGQGAEKLF
>TRBV5-1
ASVEGDPSTDTQY
>TRBV19
ASSMEAGPSGNTIY
>TRBV7-9
ASSAGGGSTEAF
>TRBV3-1/TRBV3-2
ASSSHPQSYEQY
>TRBV6-1
ASSVLGGLRYQETQY
>TRBV25-1
ASSATPLQTGGREKLF
>TRBV5-1
ASLGREDTEAF
>TRBV5-1
ATSGQGLANEKLF
>TRBV9
ASSGGDRANLAANTYEQY
>TRBV3-1/TRBV3-2
ASSLGTGPYEQY
>TRBV3-1/TRBV3-2
ASSLSGHTGELF
>TRBV11-1
ASSLGQGSTGELF
>TRBV6-5
ASRDPGGSEKLF
>TRBV30
AWSLDSAYEQY
>TRBV27
ASRFRGEQF
>TRBV19
ASTWREGRDTQY
>TRBV25-1
ASSLQGTGANVLT
>TRBV29-1
SVVPGGNTGELF
>TRBV3-1/TRBV3-2
ASSQDLGQNTEAF
>TRBV4-2
ASSPALAGGPDTQY
>TRBV3-1/TRBV3-2
ASRPSHSRNTEAF
>TRBV5-1
ASSWGGGIGETQY
>TRBV28
ASSLGGADTEAF
>TRBV5-1
ASKFLQGPDTQY
>TRBV5-1
ASSSLAAQETQY
>TRBV28
ASSPRGAPNTGELF
>TRBV14
ASSQDSLRLTGELF